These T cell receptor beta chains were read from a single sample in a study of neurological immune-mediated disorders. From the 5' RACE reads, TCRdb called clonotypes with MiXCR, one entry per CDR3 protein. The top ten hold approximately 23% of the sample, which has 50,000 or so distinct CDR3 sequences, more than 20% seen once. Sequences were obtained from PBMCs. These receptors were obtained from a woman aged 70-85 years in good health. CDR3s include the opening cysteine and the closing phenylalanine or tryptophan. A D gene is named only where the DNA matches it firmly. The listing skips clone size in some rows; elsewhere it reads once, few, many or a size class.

TGCAGTGCTATCCCGGGACTAGCGGGGGGAGGGGAGCAGTTCTTC CSAIPGLAGGGEQFF TRBD2 few TRBJ2-1 TRBV20-1
TGTGCCAGCAACCGCGACACCCCTTTACGGGGCAAAAACATTCAGTACTTC CASNRDTPLRGKNIQYF . . TRBJ2-4 TRBV11-2
TGTGCCAGCAGCCAAGAAAATAAAGCGGGAGCACTAGAGACCCAGTACTTC CASSQENKAGALETQYF TRBD2 . TRBJ2-5 TRBV3-1
TGTGCCAGCAGCTCCCGGGACAGGCTCACCGGGGAGCTGTTTTTT CASSSRDRLTGELFF TRBD1 once TRBJ2-2 TRBV7-2
TGCAGTGCTCTCCTCAGGACCAGAGGCACAGATACGCAGTATTTT CSALLRTRGTDTQYF . many TRBJ2-3 TRBV20-1
TGTGCCAGCAGGGATCGGACAGGGTGGGGGACAGATACGCAGTATTTT CASRDRTGWGTDTQYF TRBD1 many TRBJ2-3 TRBV7-2
TGTGCCAGCAGAACGACCTACAATGAGCAGTTCTTC CASRTTYNEQFF . many TRBJ2-1 TRBV25-1
TGTGCCAGCAGCTCAGCGGGAGTCTACAATGAGCAGTTCTTC CASSSAGVYNEQFF TRBD2 few TRBJ2-1 TRBV7-9
TGCAGTGCTAGGCCACCCTTCCCCTACGAGCAGTACTTC CSARPPFPYEQYF . many TRBJ2-7 TRBV20-1
TGTGCCAGCAGTCACAGCGGGGGGATCTCCTACGAGCAGTACTTC CASSHSGGISYEQYF TRBD2 . TRBJ2-7 TRBV6-2/TRBV6-3